The T cell receptor (beta chain) under discussion was sequenced for a study of cytotoxic CD8 clonotypes in ibrutinib-treated CLL. The J segment lost 8 bases and the V segment lost 4 bases, leaving 5 bases of the junction unmatched. The CDR3 totals 14 residues. Germline V gives CDR1 SGHRS, CDR2 YFSETQ. Profiling relied on immunoSEQ multiplex PCR, and the TCRdb table lists in-frame clones only, not all of them. The sample lists around 140,000 clones; 80% to 90% were seen once. The sequence was collected from a human donor with chronic lymphocytic leukemia. The sample in question was PBMCs, obtained after 24 months of ibrutinib treatment. V usage is TRBV5-1 and J usage is TRBJ2-1, with 11 positions matching TRBD1. Here the CDR3 reads CASSPTDRGHEQFF. CDR3 nucleotide sequence: TGCGCCAGCAGCCCCACGGACAGGGGGCATGAGCAGTTCTTC.